This TCR beta chain emerged from a study of T cells in localized non-small cell lung cancer (dated by TCRdb to about 2020). Regarding the complete study: The study examined T cell repertoires in under 300 patients with early-stage NSCLC and compared tumors with uninvolved tumor-adjacent lungs. The cohort consisted of a few hundred treatment-naive NSCLC patients whose localized lung tumors had been resected. NSCLC patients had a mean age of around 70 years, and 120 to 150 were male and some 98 female. What the study reported, not specific to this receptor: Because the study design was exploratory, TCR variables were selected using unadjusted p-values without false-discovery rate correction. Longer overall survival was associated with higher T cell density in blood, whereas shorter survival was associated with higher clonality in adjacent lung. Uninvolved tumor-adjacent lung showed the highest T cell clonality, higher than tumor, which suggests more focused antigenic responses in the uninvolved tumor-adjacent lung. Because multi-region sequencing of the tumors was not done, intratumor heterogeneity could not be ruled out. Of the top 100 tumor clones, a median of 57 were detected in paired uninvolved adjacent lung; around 27 were also among that lung's top 100.

At diagnosis, tumor, uninvolved tumor-adjacent lung and peripheral blood were collected and then preserved as a mix of FFPE and fresh-frozen material. For TCR repertoire profiling, blood samples were analyzed in the form of peripheral blood mononuclear cells. As concerns this clone: Its antigen is still unknown. No much larger clone is present one base from it, and per-base qualities are unavailable.

The immunoSEQ Assay was used to sequence TCR beta CDR3 regions from DNA. In the original analysis: T cell density was computed as TCR beta template counts normalized to usable DNA estimated by amplifying housekeeping genes. The preseqR package was used to estimate richness by extrapolating to 400,000 templates for PBMC samples and to 120,000 templates for tissue samples. Clonality was calculated as one minus Pielou's evenness. Tissue-enriched TCRs were identified by differential abundance testing using productive amino-acid clonotypes, minimum total count 5 and alpha 0.1. The Jaccard Index and the Morisita Overlap Index were used to measure repertoire overlap between compartments. GLIPH grouped TCR beta CDR3s together with public tetramer-defined viral CDR3s, and a viral motif had to include at least three viral sequences and also show V-gene enrichment. What TCRdb holds here is the immuneACCESS table cut down to in-frame rearrangements. Part of the clones is not present; checked against another copy, under half of the missing clones reflect an unresolved V gene, and the others are unexplained. That table is the source of V, J and clone size, and D and trimming were worked out from the DNA. The sample includes about 52,000 clones, with approximately 90% observed a single time. Over 15% of the sample rests with the top ten.

After removal of 6 bases from V and 7 bases from J, the junction retains 9 bases not matched to a gene. Reading the germline V gene gives CDR1 LGHNA and CDR2 YNFKEQ. The CDR3 sequence holds 16 residues, the cysteine and phenylalanine included. Here the CDR3 DNA is all that survives: 48 bases in frame from base 1. The sequence derives from a male donor older than 55 with stage III squamous cell lung carcinoma. The sequence is built from TRBV4-2 and TRBJ1-4, with TRBD1 matching 12 junction bases. This specimen was peripheral blood, taken before any cancer treatment. The CDR3 protein sequence reads: CASSRTGQGASEKLFF. The DNA sequence is as follows: TGTGCCAGCAGTCGGACGGGACAGGGGGCTAGTGAAAAACTGTTTTTT.